A selection of T cell receptor beta chains follows, all from one sample in a study of shared clonotypes between healthy human individuals. Repertoires were generated with immunoSEQ multiplex PCR, while TCRdb's copy carries only in-frame clones and drops some. The sample has 2.3 million or so clones, approximately 93% seen once. The sample taken for sequencing was naive CD4+ T cells from PBMCs. Every receptor here comes from a man aged 18-30 years in good health. Some clones in this sample may be carry-over from other donors' samples. CDR3s include the opening cysteine and the closing phenylalanine or tryptophan. Fields, in order: clone size, D gene, V gene, J gene, CDR3 DNA, CDR3 protein. A D gene is named only where the DNA matches it firmly. Only part of the rows carry a size: once, few, many, or a class if the clone is expanded.

>NA|NA|TRBV15|TRBJ1-3
TGTGCCACCAGCAGAGATCTGACTACAGGCCACTCTGGAAACACCATATATTTT
CATSRDLTTGHSGNTIYF
>NA|NA|TRBV7-9|TRBJ2-7
TGTGCCAGCAGCCCCGGAGGCGAGCAGTACTTC
CASSPGGEQYF
>NA|NA|TRBV5-4|TRBJ2-3
TGTGCCAGCAGCCCTCGAAGCGGGACAGCCACAGATACGCAGTATTTT
CASSPRSGTATDTQYF
>NA|NA|TRBV28|TRBJ2-7
TGTGCCAGCAGTTTGGACGGCCTTTACGAGCAGTACTTC
CASSLDGLYEQYF
>NA|NA|TRBV5-6|TRBJ2-5
TGTGCCAGCAGCTTCCAGGCCTACCAAGAGACCCAGTACTTC
CASSFQAYQETQYF
>NA|TRBD1|TRBV2|TRBJ2-3
TGTGCCAGCAGTGAAGCGAGGATTGACAGGGCCCTCACAGATACGCAGTATTTT
CASSEARIDRALTDTQYF
>NA|NA|TRBV28|TRBJ2-7
TGTGCCAGCAGTTTCACGGCAGTTGGGGCCTACGAGCAGTACTTC
CASSFTAVGAYEQYF
>NA|NA|TRBV4-2|TRBJ2-1
TGTGCCAGCAGCCAGGGGGGGGACAGAGTCAATGAGCAGTTCTTC
CASSQGGDRVNEQFF
>NA|NA|TRBV7-8|TRBJ2-7
TGTGCCAGCAGCTCCGGACCGGGGGAGCAGTACTTC
CASSSGPGEQYF
>NA|TRBD1|TRBV2|TRBJ1-4
TGTGCCAGCAGTGACAGGGGGCCCACGGGAGAAAAACTGTTTTTT
CASSDRGPTGEKLFF
>NA|NA|TRBV19|TRBJ2-3
TGTGCCAGTACCACAACGATTACGGCACTACCTTATTTT
CASTTTITALPYF
>once|TRBD1|TRBV27|TRBJ1-2
TGTGCCAGCAGTTTGGGGGACAGGGACCGCTACACCTTC
CASSLGDRDRYTF
>NA|TRBD1|TRBV2|TRBJ1-2
TGTGCCAGCAAGGGACAGATCAACTATGGCTACACCTTC
CASKGQINYGYTF
>NA|NA|TRBV7-2|TRBJ1-4
TGTGCCAGCAGCCCCCGGGAAGTTGCTAATGAAAAACTGTTTTTT
CASSPREVANEKLFF
>NA|TRBD1|TRBV7-9|TRBJ2-1
TGTGCCAGCAGCCTAACAGGGGAAAATGAGCAGTTCTTC
CASSLTGENEQFF
>NA|NA|TRBV2|TRBJ1-1
TGTGCCAGCATCCTGGGACACTCGAACACTGAAGCTTTCTTT
CASILGHSNTEAFF
>NA|NA|TRBV7-2|TRBJ2-7
TGTGCCAGCAGCGCAACCCGGTGGGGGGCTTCCTACGAGCAGTACTTC
CASSATRWGASYEQYF
>NA|NA|TRBV5-4|TRBJ2-1
TGTGCCAGCAGCCTCGGGTACGAGCAGTTCTTC
CASSLGYEQFF
>NA|NA|TRBV6-1|TRBJ2-7
TGTGCCAGCAGTGAACTACTGACGGACTACGAGCAGTACTTC
CASSELLTDYEQYF
>NA|TRBD1|TRBV7-2|TRBJ1-1
TGTGCCAGCAGCACGACAGGGGGCACTGAAGCTTTCTTT
CASSTTGGTEAFF
>once|TRBD1|TRBV6-6|TRBJ1-1
TGTGCCAGCAGCCGACAGGGGGGCACTGAAGCTTTCTTT
CASSRQGGTEAFF
>NA|NA|TRBV6-5|TRBJ1-5
TGTGCCAGCAGTTACTCGGCAGGCATTCAGCCCCAGCATTTT
CASSYSAGIQPQHF
>NA|TRBD1|TRBV28|TRBJ1-4
TGTGCCAGCAGTGAAATTTCAGGGGGCACTAATGAAAAACTGTTTTTT
CASSEISGGTNEKLFF
>NA|TRBD1|TRBV28|TRBJ2-4
TGTGCCAGCAGTCCCACCCAGTTGGACAGGGTTAAAAACATTCAGTACTTC
CASSPTQLDRVKNIQYF
>NA|TRBD2|TRBV5-1|TRBJ2-3
TGCGCCAGCAGCCTCGGGACTAGAAGCACAGATACGCAGTATTTT
CASSLGTRSTDTQYF
>NA|NA|TRBV11-2|TRBJ1-4
TGTGCCAGCAGCCCCCGAGGCCTGGGGGTAACTAATGAAAAACTGTTTTTT
CASSPRGLGVTNEKLFF
>NA|NA|TRBV28|TRBJ2-1
TGTGCCAGCAGCCCCTCCTACAATGAGCAGTTCTTC
CASSPSYNEQFF
>NA|NA|TRBV4-2|TRBJ1-1
TGTGCCAGCAGCCAAGGGTTCATGGGGGCGAACACTGAAGCTTTCTTT
CASSQGFMGANTEAFF
>NA|NA|TRBV5-1|TRBJ1-2
TGCGCCAGCAGCCGGGCTGGGGAAACAGAAGGCTACACCTTC
CASSRAGETEGYTF
>NA|NA|TRBV5-1|TRBJ1-2
TGCGCCAGCAGCTTAGGCAGCTCTAACTATGGCTACACCTTC
CASSLGSSNYGYTF
>NA|TRBD2|TRBV12-5|TRBJ2-7
TGTGCTAGTGGTCGGGAGACGGGAGGGCAGTACTTC
CASGRETGGQYF
>NA|NA|TRBV7-9|TRBJ2-5
TGTGCCAGCAGCTTTCAAGGGCCTCAAGAGACCCAGTACTTC
CASSFQGPQETQYF
>few|NA|TRBV7-9|TRBJ1-5
TGTGCCAGCAGCTCCACCGACGGCAGTCTACAGCCCCAGCATTTT
CASSSTDGSLQPQHF
>NA|NA|TRBV28|TRBJ1-5
TGTGCCAGTAAAGTGGGGAGCAATCAGCCCCAGCATTTT
CASKVGSNQPQHF
>NA|NA|TRBV5-1|TRBJ2-2
TGCGCCAGCAGCTTTTTGGGGGAGAGATATCCCGGGGAGCTGTTTTTT
CASSFLGERYPGELFF
>NA|NA|TRBV5-1|TRBJ1-4
TGCGCCAGCAGCTTGGTCCGGGACGGTTCGCTAGCGAAGGAAAAACTGTTTTTT
CASSLVRDGSLAKEKLFF
>NA|NA|TRBV7-9|TRBJ2-2
TGTGCCAGCAGACTCAGGGAGAACACCGGGGAGCTGTTTTTT
CASRLRENTGELFF
>NA|NA|TRBV19|TRBJ1-5
TGTGCCAGTACCCTGGGGTTGGGGGGCCGGAATCAGCCCCAGCATTTT
CASTLGLGGRNQPQHF
>NA|TRBD1|TRBV18|TRBJ2-7
TGTGCCAGCTCACCAGGGACAGGGGGGACCTACGAGCAGTACTTC
CASSPGTGGTYEQYF
>NA|NA|TRBV28|TRBJ2-7
TGTGCCAGCAGTCAGGGGGGGGAATCCTACGAGCAGTACTTC
CASSQGGESYEQYF
>NA|NA|TRBV30|TRBJ2-3
TGTGCCTGGAGTTCACAGGCAGATACGCAGTATTTT
CAWSSQADTQYF
>NA|NA|TRBV28|TRBJ1-1
TGTGCCAGCCGCAGGGGCTTCATGAACACTGAAGCTTTCTTT
CASRRGFMNTEAFF
>NA|TRBD2|TRBV2|TRBJ2-1
TGTGCCAGCAGTGAAGCTGTAGCGGGAGGGCGCCATGAGCAGTTCTTC
CASSEAVAGGRHEQFF
>NA|TRBD2|TRBV6-6|TRBJ2-3
TGTGCCAGCAGTTCTAGCGGGGGGGTCACAGATACGCAGTATTTT
CASSSSGGVTDTQYF
>NA|NA|TRBV7-8|TRBJ2-3
TGTGCCAGCAGATTAGTGGCACTGAGCACAGATACGCAGTATTTT
CASRLVALSTDTQYF